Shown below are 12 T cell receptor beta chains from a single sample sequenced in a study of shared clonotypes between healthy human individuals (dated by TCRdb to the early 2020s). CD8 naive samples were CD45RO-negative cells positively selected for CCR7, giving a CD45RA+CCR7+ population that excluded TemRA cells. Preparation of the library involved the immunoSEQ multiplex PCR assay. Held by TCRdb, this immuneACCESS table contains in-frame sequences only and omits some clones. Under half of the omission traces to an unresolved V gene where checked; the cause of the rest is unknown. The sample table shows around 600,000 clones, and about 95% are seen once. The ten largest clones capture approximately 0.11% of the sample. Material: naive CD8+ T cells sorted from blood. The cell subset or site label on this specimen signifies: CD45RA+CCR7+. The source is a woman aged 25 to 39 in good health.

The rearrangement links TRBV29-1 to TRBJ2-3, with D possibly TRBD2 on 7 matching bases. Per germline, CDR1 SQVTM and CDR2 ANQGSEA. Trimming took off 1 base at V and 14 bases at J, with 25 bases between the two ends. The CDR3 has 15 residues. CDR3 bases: TGCAGCGTTGAAGGCAGGGGAATTGTGGCGGGAGAGTCGTATTTT. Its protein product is CSVEGRGIVAGESYF.

The CDR3 region is CASSFWGAVNTIYF. The CDR3, as DNA: TGTGCCAGCAGCTTTTGGGGGGCTGTAAACACCATATATTTT. The chain is built from TRBV13 and TRBJ1-3; the D gene is possibly TRBD1 (6 bases). V lost 3 bases and J lost 6, with 12 bases in between. This CDR3 comprises 14 residues. Germline V CDR1 and CDR2: PRHDT, FYEKMQ (reference sequence).

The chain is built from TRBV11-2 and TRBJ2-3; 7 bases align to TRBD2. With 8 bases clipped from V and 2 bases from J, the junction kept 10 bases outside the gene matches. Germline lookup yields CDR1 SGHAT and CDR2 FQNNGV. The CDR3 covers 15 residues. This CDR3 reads CASGDRLADTDTQYF. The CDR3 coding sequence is TGTGCCAGCGGGGATAGACTAGCCGACACAGATACGCAGTATTTT. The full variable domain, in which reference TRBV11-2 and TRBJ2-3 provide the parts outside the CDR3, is EAGVAQSPRYKIIEKRQSVAFWCNPISGHATLYWYQQILGQGPKLLIQFQNNGVVDDSQLPKDRFSAERLKGVDSTLKIQPAKLEDSAVYLCASGDRLADTDTQYFGPGTRLTVL.

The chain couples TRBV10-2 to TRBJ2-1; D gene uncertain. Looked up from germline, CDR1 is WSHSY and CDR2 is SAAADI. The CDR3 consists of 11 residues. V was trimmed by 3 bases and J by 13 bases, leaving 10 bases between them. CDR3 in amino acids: CASSDPPDQFF. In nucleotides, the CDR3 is TGCGCCAGCAGTGACCCGCCTGATCAGTTCTTC.

The CDR3 region has the DNA TGTGCCAGCAGCTTGATAGCGGCCTCCTACGAGCAGTACTTC. This codes for CASSLIAASYEQYF. The chain uses TRBV7-2 and TRBJ2-7, with D tentatively TRBD2 (6 bases). Germline assignment: CDR1 SGHTA and CDR2 FQGNSA. CDR3 length: 14 residues. V lost 3 bases to trimming and J lost 0 bases, with 9 bases between them.

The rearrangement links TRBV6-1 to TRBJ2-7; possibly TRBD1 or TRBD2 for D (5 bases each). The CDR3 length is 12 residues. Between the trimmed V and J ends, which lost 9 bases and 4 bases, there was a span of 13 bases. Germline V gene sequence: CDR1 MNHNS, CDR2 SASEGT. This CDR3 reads CASWDAGYEQYF. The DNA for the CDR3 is TGTGCCAGTTGGGACGCCGGTTACGAGCAGTACTTC.

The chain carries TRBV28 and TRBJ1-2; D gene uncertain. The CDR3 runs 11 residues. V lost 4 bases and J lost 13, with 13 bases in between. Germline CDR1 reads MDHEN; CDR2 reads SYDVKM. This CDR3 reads CASSSLSISTF. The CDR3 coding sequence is TGTGCCAGCAGTTCCCTGAGCATTTCCACCTTC.

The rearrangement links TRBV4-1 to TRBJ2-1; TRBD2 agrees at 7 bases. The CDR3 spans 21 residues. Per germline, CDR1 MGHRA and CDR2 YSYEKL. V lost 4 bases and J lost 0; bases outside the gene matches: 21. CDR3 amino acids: CASSPFIPLLASESSYNEQFF. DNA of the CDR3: TGCGCCAGCAGCCCCTTTATCCCCCTACTAGCGTCTGAGAGCTCCTACAATGAGCAGTTCTTC.

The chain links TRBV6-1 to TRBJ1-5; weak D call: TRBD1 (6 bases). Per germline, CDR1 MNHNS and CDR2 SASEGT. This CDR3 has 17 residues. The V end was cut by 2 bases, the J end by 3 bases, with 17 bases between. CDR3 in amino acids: CASSERPWTDPNQPQHF. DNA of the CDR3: TGTGCCAGCAGTGAACGGCCCTGGACAGATCCCAATCAGCCCCAGCATTTT.

CDR3 in DNA: TGTGCCAGCAGCGCCGGAGGAGGGCAGTCCTACGAGCAGTACTTC. The encoded protein is CASSAGGGQSYEQYF. The J gene is TRBJ2-7, the V gene TRBV9, with D perhaps matching TRBD2 (6 bases). Germline V gives CDR1 SGDLS, CDR2 YYNGEE. V lost 3 bases to trimming and J lost 1 base, with 14 bases between them. The CDR3 contains 15 residues.

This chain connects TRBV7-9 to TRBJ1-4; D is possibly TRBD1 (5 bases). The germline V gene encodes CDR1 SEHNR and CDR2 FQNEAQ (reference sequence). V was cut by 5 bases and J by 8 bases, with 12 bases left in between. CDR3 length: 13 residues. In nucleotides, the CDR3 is TGTGCCAGCAGCCAACTTTGGGGGGAAAAACTGTTTTTT. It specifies CASSQLWGEKLFF.

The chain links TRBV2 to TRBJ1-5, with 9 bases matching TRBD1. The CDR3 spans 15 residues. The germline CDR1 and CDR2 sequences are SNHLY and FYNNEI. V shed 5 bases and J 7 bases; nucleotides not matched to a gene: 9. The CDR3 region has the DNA TGTGCCAGCAGTACATGGACAGGGGTAGGCCAGCCCCAGCATTTT. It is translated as CASSTWTGVGQPQHF.